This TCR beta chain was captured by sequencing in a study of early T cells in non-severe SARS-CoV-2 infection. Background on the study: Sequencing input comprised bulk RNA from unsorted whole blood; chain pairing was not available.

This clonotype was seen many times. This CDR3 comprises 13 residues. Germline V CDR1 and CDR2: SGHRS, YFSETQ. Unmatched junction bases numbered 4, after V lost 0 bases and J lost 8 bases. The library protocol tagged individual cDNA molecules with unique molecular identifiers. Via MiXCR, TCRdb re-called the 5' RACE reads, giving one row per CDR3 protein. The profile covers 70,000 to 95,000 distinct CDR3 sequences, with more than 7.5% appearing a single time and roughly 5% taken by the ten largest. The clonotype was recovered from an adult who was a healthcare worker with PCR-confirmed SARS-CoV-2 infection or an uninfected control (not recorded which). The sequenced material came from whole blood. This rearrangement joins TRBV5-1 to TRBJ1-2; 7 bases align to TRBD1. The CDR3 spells CASSLDSGGGYTF. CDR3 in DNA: TGCGCCAGCAGCTTGGATTCAGGGGGAGGCTACACCTTC.